This entry lists 23 T cell receptor beta chains sequenced from one sample in a study of blood T cell repertoires in COVID-19. This table comes from immunoSEQ multiplex PCR, and its TCRdb copy is limited to in-frame clones, with some not included. The repertoire holds about 300,000 clones, with roughly 89% as singletons. What was sequenced was PBMCs or T cells enriched from blood (not recorded which). The receptors shown here come from a woman aged 18-29 years with acute COVID-19.

The chain has TRBV28 and TRBJ2-1, with 14 bases that match TRBD2. Looked up from germline, CDR1 is MDHEN and CDR2 is SYDVKM. V was pared by 6 bases and J by 4 bases, with 8 bases of the junction left unmatched. The CDR3 has 17 amino acids. The CDR3 DNA reads as TGTGCCAGCAGCCCGGGACTAGCGGGAGTCCCTTACAATGAGCAGTTCTTC. Residues: CASSPGLAGVPYNEQFF.

The V call is TRBV7-3, the J call TRBJ2-1; 8 nucleotides match TRBD2. The V gene's germline CDR1 is SGHTA and CDR2 FQGTGA. There are 15 residues in the CDR3. Trimming cost V 3 bases and J 2 bases; bases outside gene matches: 3. The CDR3 sequence: CASSFTSGPYNEQFF. DNA for the CDR3: TGTGCCAGCAGCTTTACTAGCGGCCCCTACAATGAGCAGTTCTTC.

The CDR3 DNA reads as TGTGCCAGTAGTATAGCTACGGGGTACGGCAATCAGCCCCAGCATTTT. Translation: CASSIATGYGNQPQHF. The chain is built from TRBV19 and TRBJ1-5; D not certain. The CDR3 spans 16 residues. V was clipped by 1 base and J by 2 bases, with 12 bases between them. Germline CDR1 LNHDA, CDR2 SQIVND (reference sequence).

This clone was found once. J is TRBJ1-2 and V is TRBV24-1, with D tentatively TRBD1 (5 bases). CDR1 and CDR2 from the germline V gene are KGHDR and SFDVKD. The CDR3 spans 13 residues. Trimming cost V 6 bases and J 6 bases, with 13 bases left between them. The CDR3 reads CATSPGGEDGYTF. CDR3 DNA sequence: TGTGCCACCAGTCCTGGGGGGGAGGATGGCTACACCTTC.

The chain uses TRBV6-1 and TRBJ1-4; D is possibly TRBD1 (5 bases). Trimming stripped 2 bases from V and 4 bases from J, with 14 bases between. The CDR3 length is 16 residues. Germline V gene lookup returns CDR1 MNHNS and CDR2 SASEGT. CDR3 in amino acids: CASSERYDSINEKLFF. DNA for the CDR3: TGTGCCAGCAGTGAACGATACGACAGCATTAATGAAAAACTGTTTTTT.

The chain joins TRBV28 to TRBJ2-7; unclear D gene. The CDR3 runs 12 residues. Trimming shortened V by 6 bases and J by 2 bases, and 8 bases separated the two germline ends. CDR1 is MDHEN and CDR2 is SYDVKM in the germline V gene. The CDR3 reads CASSFITYEQYF. The CDR3 DNA reads as TGTGCCAGCAGCTTTATAACCTACGAGCAGTACTTC.

This chain links TRBV2 with TRBJ1-1; D perhaps matches TRBD1 (5 bases). V lost 7 bases to trimming and J lost 1 base, with 10 bases between them. CDR1 is SNHLY and CDR2 is FYNNEI in the germline V gene. CDR3 length equals 13 residues. For the CDR3, the DNA is TGTGCCAGCAAGATCCAGGGGAACACTGAAGCTTTCTTT. Translation gives CASKIQGNTEAFF.

The rearrangement links TRBV10-2 to TRBJ1-3; D ambiguous. V was shortened by 1 base and J by 0 bases, with 7 bases between the two germline ends. The CDR3 runs 15 residues. The V gene's germline CDR1 is WSHSY and CDR2 SAAADI. CDR3 coding DNA: TGCGCCAGCAGTGAGTTGTGGAGCTCTGGAAACACCATATATTTT. This translates into CASSELWSSGNTIYF.

This clone was seen a few times. This sequence joins TRBV7-2 and TRBJ1-1; D call uncertain. The CDR3 loop spans 18 amino acids. V dropped 5 bases and J dropped 2 bases, with 24 bases sitting between them. Germline values: CDR1 SGHTA, CDR2 FQGNSA. CDR3 nucleotide sequence: TGTGCCAGCAGCACTAGGCGACTAAACCCGGGTAGTAACACTGAAGCTTTCTTT. Translating gives CASSTRRLNPGSNTEAFF.

The V gene is TRBV30, the J gene TRBJ1-1, with D unclear. The CDR3 is 13 amino acids. V shed 1 base and J shed 8 bases, with 14 bases lying between them. Germline CDR1 GTSNPN, CDR2 SVGIG (reference sequence). CDR3 coding DNA: TGTGCCTGGAGTGCGATGGAGGGCGCAGAAGCTTTCTTT. Translating it yields CAWSAMEGAEAFF.

The chain has TRBV2 and TRBJ2-3, with 9 nucleotides matching TRBD2. J lost 4 bases, V lost 3 bases, and 2 bases had no gene match. The germline V gene encodes CDR1 SNHLY and CDR2 FYNNEI. The CDR3 is 14 amino acids. CDR3 region: CASSEGLAADTQYF. The CDR3 region has the DNA TGTGCCAGCAGTGAGGGACTAGCCGCAGATACGCAGTATTTT.

This chain uses TRBV6-5 with TRBJ1-5, with D maybe TRBD1 (6 bases). V was pared by 3 bases and J by 3 bases, with 12 bases between. This CDR3 is built from 15 residues. The germline CDR1 and CDR2 sequences are MNHEY and SVGAGI. The CDR3 DNA follows: TGTGCCAGCAGTTATGGGGGGGGCTCCAATCAGCCCCAGCATTTT. Its protein is CASSYGGGSNQPQHF.

This sequence joins TRBV7-2 and TRBJ1-1; D gene ambiguous. CDR3 size: 15 residues. Trimming shortened V by 3 bases and J by 4 bases, and 15 bases separated the two germline ends. Germline V gene data show CDR1 as SGHTA and CDR2 as FQGNSA. The CDR3 DNA reads TGTGCCAGCAGCTTTTCGGGTTACCTGGGCACTGAAGCTTTCTTT. Its translation is CASSFSGYLGTEAFF.

This rearrangement joins TRBV19 to TRBJ2-5; D is perhaps TRBD1 (5 bases). Germline-derived CDR1 and CDR2 are LNHDA and SQIVND (reference sequence). The CDR3 has 14 residues. With 6 bases removed from V and 2 bases from J, the gap between germline ends came to 13 bases. Written as DNA, the CDR3 is TGTGCCAGTAGAGTGGCAGGGTTACAAGAGACCCAGTACTTC. The encoded protein is CASRVAGLQETQYF.

The chain uses TRBV21-1 and TRBJ2-7; the D call in the table, TRBD1, was not verified against the DNA. TRBV21-1 is an annotated pseudogene. The CDR3 sequence is 17 residues long. The CDR3 sequence: CASSKVSGQGKTYEQYF. The CDR3 coding sequence is TGTGCCAGCAGCAAGGTCTCGGGACAGGGGAAGACCTACGAGCAGTACTTC.

V usage is TRBV10-3 and J usage is TRBJ1-5, with 11 positions matching TRBD1. The V and J ends lost 1 base and 5 bases, in that order; junction bases with no gene match: 4. This CDR3 comprises 16 residues. Germline V gives CDR1 ENHRY, CDR2 SYGVKD. The CDR3 nucleotides read TGTGCCATCAGTGAGTGGGGACAGGGGGACCATCAGCCCCAGCATTTT. Its translation is CAISEWGQGDHQPQHF.

This clone was detected only once. V is TRBV6-5 and J is TRBJ1-1; D might be TRBD1 (5 bases). Trimming took 6 bases from V and 7 from J, leaving 12 bases between them. The CDR3 has 12 amino acids. The V gene's germline CDR1 is MNHEY and CDR2 SVGAGI. In DNA, the CDR3 is TGTGCCAGCAGCTTCCTAGGGGTTGAAGCTTTCTTT. Amino acid sequence: CASSFLGVEAFF.

The chain is built from TRBV7-8 and TRBJ2-5, with D possibly matching TRBD2 (6 bases). In germline, CDR1 is SGHVS, CDR2 FQNEAQ. The V gene lost 1 base and the J gene lost 1 base, with 19 bases spanning the gap. The CDR3 runs 18 residues. CDR3 nucleotides: TGTGCCAGCAGCTTAGGTCTTACTAGCCTAACCACCCAAGAGACCCAGTACTTC. Translated: CASSLGLTSLTTQETQYF.

The chain recombines TRBV5-1 with TRBJ1-5, with a weak D call TRBD1 (5 bases). Per germline, CDR1 SGHRS and CDR2 YFSETQ. This CDR3 is built from 13 residues. The V gene lost 2 bases and the J gene lost 7 bases, with 10 bases spanning the gap. For the CDR3, the DNA is TGCGCCAGCAGCTTTGGGGCAGGACAGCCCCAGCATTTT. It specifies CASSFGAGQPQHF. The whole variable domain, remainder taken from reference TRBV5-1 and TRBJ1-5, is KAGVTQTPRYLIKTRGQQVTLSCSPISGHRSVSWYQQTPGQGLQFLFEYFSETQRNKGNFPGRFSGRQFSNSRSEMNVSTLELGDSALYLCASSFGAGQPQHFGDGTRLSIL.

V is TRBV29-1 and J is TRBJ2-4, with 10 bases that match TRBD2. The germline CDR1 and CDR2 sequences are SQVTM and ANQGSEA. CDR3 length: 13 residues. Unmatched junction bases numbered 4, after V lost 7 bases and J lost 4 bases. The CDR3 loop is CSAKTSGKNIQYF. CDR3 nucleotide sequence: TGCAGCGCCAAGACTAGCGGGAAAAACATTCAGTACTTC. The variable domain in full, with the rest retrieved from reference TRBV29-1 and TRBJ2-4, is SAVISQKPSRDICQRGTSLTIQCQVDSQVTMMFWYRQQPGQSLTLIATANQGSEATYESGFVIDKFPISRPNLTFSTLTVSNMSPEDSSIYLCSAKTSGKNIQYFGAGTRLSVL.

J is TRBJ2-7 and V is TRBV11-3, with TRBD2 matching 8 bases. The CDR3 spans 19 residues. Per germline, CDR1 SGHNT and CDR2 YENEEA. V gave up 0 bases and J gave up 0 bases; unmatched junction bases: 13. CDR3 sequence (DNA): TGTGCCAGCAGCTTAGAATTGCCTAGCGGGCGGGACTACTCCTACGAGCAGTACTTC. It translates to CASSLELPSGRDYSYEQYF.

This sequence joins TRBV7-8 and TRBJ2-1; 9 bases match TRBD2. The V and J ends lost 6 bases and 6 bases, in that order; junction bases with no gene match: 6. From germline, CDR1 is SGHVS and CDR2 FQNEAQ. CDR3 length: 14 residues. The CDR3 DNA reads as TGTGCCAGCAGAGTTAGCGGGGGACTCAATGAGCAGTTCTTC. The encoded protein is CASRVSGGLNEQFF.

The chain has TRBV7-2 and TRBJ2-5, with D possibly matching TRBD1 (5 bases). CDR1 and CDR2 (germline): SGHTA, FQGNSA. Trimming shortened V by 1 base and J by 3 bases, and 9 bases separated the two germline ends. This CDR3 has 14 amino acids. The CDR3 spells CASSLGGLKETQYF. The DNA of the CDR3 is TGTGCCAGCAGCTTAGGGGGCCTTAAAGAGACCCAGTACTTC.